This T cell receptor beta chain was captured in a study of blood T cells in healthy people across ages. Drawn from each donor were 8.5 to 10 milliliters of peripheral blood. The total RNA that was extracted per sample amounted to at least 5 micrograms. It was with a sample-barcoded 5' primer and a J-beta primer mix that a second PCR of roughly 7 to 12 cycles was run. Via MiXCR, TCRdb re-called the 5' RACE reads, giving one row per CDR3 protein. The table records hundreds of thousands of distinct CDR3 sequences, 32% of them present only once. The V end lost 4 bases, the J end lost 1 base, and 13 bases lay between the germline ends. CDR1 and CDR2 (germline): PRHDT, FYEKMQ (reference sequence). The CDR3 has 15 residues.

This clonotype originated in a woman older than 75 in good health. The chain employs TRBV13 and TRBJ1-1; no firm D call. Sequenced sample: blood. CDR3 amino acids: CASSSDQRGNTEAFF. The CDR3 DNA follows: TGTGCCAGCAGCTCAGACCAGCGGGGGAACACTGAAGCTTTCTTT.